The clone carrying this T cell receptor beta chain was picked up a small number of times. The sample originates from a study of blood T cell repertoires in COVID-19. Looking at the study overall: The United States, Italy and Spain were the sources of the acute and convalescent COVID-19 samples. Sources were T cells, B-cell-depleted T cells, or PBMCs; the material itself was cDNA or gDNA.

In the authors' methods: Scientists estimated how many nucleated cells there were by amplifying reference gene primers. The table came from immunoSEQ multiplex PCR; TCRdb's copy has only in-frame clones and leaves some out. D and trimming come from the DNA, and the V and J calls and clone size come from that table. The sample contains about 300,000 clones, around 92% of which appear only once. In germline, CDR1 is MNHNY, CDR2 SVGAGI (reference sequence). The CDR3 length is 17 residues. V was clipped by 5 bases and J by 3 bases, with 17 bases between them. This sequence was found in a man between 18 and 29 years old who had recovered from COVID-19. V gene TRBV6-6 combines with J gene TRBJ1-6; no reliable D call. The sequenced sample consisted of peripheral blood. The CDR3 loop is CASSRTIEPRYNSPLHF. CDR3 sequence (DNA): TGTGCCAGCAGTCGAACGATTGAGCCACGCTATAATTCACCCCTCCACTTT.